This T cell receptor (beta chain) comes out of a study of monozygotic twins with inflammatory bowel disease. The study, taken as a whole, reports: With inverse Simpson as the measure, TCRbeta diversity was lower in IBD patients than in healthy co-twins.

CDR1 and CDR2 (germline): MNHEY, SMNVEV (reference sequence). CDR3 length: 14 residues. The authors made each sample's cDNA in eight separate reactions. One entry per CDR3 protein, without DNA, is what TCRdb gives after re-calling the 5' RACE reads. The listing contains 300,000 to 400,000 distinct CDR3 sequences. Comments on this clonotype: As yet, its antigen is unknown.

Sample: blood. The clonotype was recovered from a human donor with ulcerative colitis or Crohn's disease, or a healthy co-twin of an affected twin (not recorded which). This sequence joins TRBV27 and TRBJ2-2; the D gene TCRdb calls, TRBD1, cannot be checked with no DNA. The CDR3 sequence: CASSLGLPEGELFF.